The 8 T cell receptor beta chains below come from one sample, sequenced in a study of blood T cell repertoires in COVID-19. This table comes from immunoSEQ multiplex PCR, and its TCRdb copy is limited to in-frame clones, with some not included. The sample lists about 56,000 clones, around 80% occurring once. The sample taken for sequencing was peripheral blood. Receptor source: a woman of 80 years or more with acute or convalescent COVID-19.

The count of this clone is one. This chain uses TRBV7-9 with TRBJ1-2, with D possibly matching TRBD1 (6 bases). Trimming stripped 1 base from V and 2 bases from J, with 8 bases between. The CDR3 spans 14 residues. Germline loops: CDR1 SEHNR, CDR2 FQNEAQ (reference sequence). The CDR3 DNA is TGTGCCAGCAGCTTAGGGACAGAGAACTATGGCTACACCTTC. Amino acid sequence: CASSLGTENYGYTF.

J is TRBJ2-1 and V is TRBV9; D is perhaps TRBD2 (7 bases). V gave up 2 bases and J gave up 5 bases, with 17 bases separating them. The germline V gene encodes CDR1 SGDLS and CDR2 YYNGEE. The CDR3 loop spans 16 amino acids. The CDR3: CASSVDPRGADNEQFF. CDR3 nucleotides: TGTGCCAGCAGCGTGGACCCACGGGGGGCCGACAATGAGCAGTTCTTC.

The V gene is TRBV6-5, the J gene TRBJ1-6; a possible D gene is TRBD1 (6 bases). From germline, CDR1 is MNHEY and CDR2 SVGAGI. With 2 bases removed from V and 7 bases from J, the gap between germline ends came to 9 bases. The CDR3 spans 14 residues. CDR3 sequence (DNA): TGTGCCAGCAGTTACATCCAGGGGAATTCACCCCTCCACTTT. It specifies CASSYIQGNSPLHF.

The V and J genes are TRBV30 and TRBJ1-5; possible D gene TRBD1, 6 bases. Germline V gene data show CDR1 as GTSNPN and CDR2 as SVGIG (reference sequence). The CDR3 is 15 amino acids. Trimming took 0 bases from V and 1 from J, leaving 10 bases between them. In DNA form, the CDR3 reads TGTGCCTGGAGTGTACAGGGATTAAGCAATCAGCCCCAGCATTTT. The encoded protein is CAWSVQGLSNQPQHF.

This clone appeared a single time. V gene TRBV6-5 combines with J gene TRBJ1-5; the D gene is possibly TRBD1 (6 bases). V was shortened by 6 bases and J by 3 bases, with 15 bases between the two germline ends. Germline V CDR1 and CDR2: MNHEY, SVGAGI. The CDR3 has 15 amino acids. CDR3 residues: CASRRHRDTNQPQHF. DNA of the CDR3: TGTGCCAGCAGAAGGCACCGGGACACCAATCAGCCCCAGCATTTT.

The gene calls are TRBV5-1 and TRBJ1-4; D gene unclear. Trimming removed 4 bases from V and 5 bases from J, with 9 bases in between. Germline loops: CDR1 SGHRS, CDR2 YFSETQ. The CDR3 is 13 amino acids. CDR3: CASSVGGNEKLFF. The CDR3, as DNA: TGCGCCAGCAGCGTCGGAGGAAATGAAAAACTGTTTTTT. Complete variable domain (other parts from reference TRBV5-1 and TRBJ1-4): KAGVTQTPRYLIKTRGQQVTLSCSPISGHRSVSWYQQTPGQGLQFLFEYFSETQRNKGNFPGRFSGRQFSNSRSEMNVSTLELGDSALYLCASSVGGNEKLFFGSGTQLSVL.

The chain links TRBV2 to TRBJ2-7; 7 nucleotides agree with TRBD1. The V gene's germline CDR1 is SNHLY and CDR2 FYNNEI. The CDR3 totals 15 residues. The junction had 8 bases not matched to a gene; V was cut back by 6 bases and J by 0 bases. The CDR3 region is CASRGTDILSYEQYF. The CDR3 nucleotides are TGTGCCAGCAGAGGGACAGACATCCTCTCCTACGAGCAGTACTTC.

The gene calls are TRBV5-1 and TRBJ2-7; no definite D call. Per germline, CDR1 SGHRS and CDR2 YFSETQ. Trimming left V 0 bases short and J 6 bases short, with 13 bases between. The CDR3 sequence is 14 residues long. The CDR3 bases are TGCGCCAGCAGCTTGGCAGGCGCTTGGCGCGAGCAGTACTTC. Its protein product is CASSLAGAWREQYF.